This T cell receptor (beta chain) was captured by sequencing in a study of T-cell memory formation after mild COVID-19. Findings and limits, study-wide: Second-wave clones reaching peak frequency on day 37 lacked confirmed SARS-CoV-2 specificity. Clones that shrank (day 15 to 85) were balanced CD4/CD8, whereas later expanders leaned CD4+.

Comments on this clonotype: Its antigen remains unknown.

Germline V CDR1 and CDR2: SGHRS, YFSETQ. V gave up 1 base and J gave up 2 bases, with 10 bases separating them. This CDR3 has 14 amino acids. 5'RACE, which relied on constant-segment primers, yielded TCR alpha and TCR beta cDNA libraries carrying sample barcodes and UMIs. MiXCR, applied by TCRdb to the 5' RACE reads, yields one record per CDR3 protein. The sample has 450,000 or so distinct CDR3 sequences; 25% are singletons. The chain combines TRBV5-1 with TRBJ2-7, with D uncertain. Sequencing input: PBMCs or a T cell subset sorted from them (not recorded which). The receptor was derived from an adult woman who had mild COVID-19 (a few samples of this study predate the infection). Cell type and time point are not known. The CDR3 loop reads CASSLSPSTYEQYF. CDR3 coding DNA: TGCGCCAGCAGCTTGAGTCCCAGCACCTACGAGCAGTACTTC.